This is a list of T cell receptor beta chains from one sample in a study of post-analysis software for immune sequencing data. TCRdb re-called the PCR reads through MiXCR, storing one row per CDR3 protein. The sample holds around 700,000 distinct CDR3 sequences; 59% are singletons and the top ten take approximately 11%. Sequencing input: blood. These receptor sequences come from a girl aged 2 to 9 with multiple sclerosis. Both conserved end residues are part of each CDR3. The D gene is left open where the match is weak.

J gene,V gene,D gene,CDR3 protein
TRBJ1-1,TRBV6-5,.,CASSTSIVNTEAFF
TRBJ2-1,TRBV5-8,.,CASSKTSEYDNEQFF
TRBJ2-1,TRBV7-2,TRBD2,CASSLVGGGRDEQFF
TRBJ2-3,TRBV6-5,TRBD2,CASSYSNLAGTDTQYF
TRBJ1-1,TRBV29-1,.,CSAKVGIGTEAFF
TRBJ1-1,TRBV7-2,TRBD1,CASSLGPGGLTEAFF
TRBJ1-2,TRBV12-3/TRBV12-4,TRBD1,CASSPPPQGVGGYTF
TRBJ1-1,TRBV6-1,.,CASSEAPGSLGTEAFF
.,TRBV7-2,.,CASSQRWDFEQYF
TRBJ2-2,TRBV2,.,CASSEEGSYTGELFF
TRBJ2-7,TRBV14,TRBD2,CASSPKAGVGLYEQYF
TRBJ1-5,TRBV6-1,.,CASSESRVGQPQHF
TRBJ1-4,TRBV3-1,.,CASSGGPATTNEKLFF
TRBJ2-7,TRBV20-1,.,CSAIDSTKSGQYF
TRBJ2-7,TRBV20-1,.,CSASRGYEQYF
TRBJ2-3,TRBV5-6,.,CASSLPQGGDTQYF
TRBJ2-5,TRBV20-1,.,CSARGSPETQYF
TRBJ2-5,TRBV19,TRBD1,CASRDSKETQYF